This entry is about one T cell receptor beta chain. This clone was recorded only once. Its target antigen remains unknown. Qualities for individual bases were not recorded, and no much larger clone is one base off. The library was produced with the immunoSEQ multiplex PCR assay. This is the immuneACCESS table as TCRdb keeps it, with only in-frame sequences that have V and J called. A part of the clones is gone; compared with another copy, unresolved V genes explain less than half, and the rest is unexplained. Across this sample there are almost 95,000 clones, with roughly 90% seen only once. The leading ten clones occupy approximately 1.4% of the sample. These data originate in a study of T cell changes during pregnancy in multiple sclerosis (dated by TCRdb to about 2019). For context, the study as a whole: The study examined how the T cell repertoire changed over the course of pregnancy in women with multiple sclerosis.

Based on the germline V gene (reference sequence), the CDR1 and CDR2 sequences are LNHNV and YYDKDF. Its CDR3 holds 16 amino acids, cysteine through phenylalanine. Solely the CDR3 DNA is kept, with 48 bases framed from the first base. Trimmed from V: 5 bases; trimmed from J: 5 bases; junction bases lacking a gene match: 13. This sequence originates from a female donor with multiple sclerosis, enrolled in a pregnancy study. The starting material was peripheral blood, obtained in the first trimester of pregnancy. In this chain, TRBV15 is recombined with TRBJ1-1; 8 bases in between match TRBD1. The CDR3 protein: CATSRASQGARTEAFF. The nucleotide sequence reads as follows: TGTGCCACCAGCCGCGCTAGTCAGGGGGCGCGGACTGAAGCTTTCTTT.